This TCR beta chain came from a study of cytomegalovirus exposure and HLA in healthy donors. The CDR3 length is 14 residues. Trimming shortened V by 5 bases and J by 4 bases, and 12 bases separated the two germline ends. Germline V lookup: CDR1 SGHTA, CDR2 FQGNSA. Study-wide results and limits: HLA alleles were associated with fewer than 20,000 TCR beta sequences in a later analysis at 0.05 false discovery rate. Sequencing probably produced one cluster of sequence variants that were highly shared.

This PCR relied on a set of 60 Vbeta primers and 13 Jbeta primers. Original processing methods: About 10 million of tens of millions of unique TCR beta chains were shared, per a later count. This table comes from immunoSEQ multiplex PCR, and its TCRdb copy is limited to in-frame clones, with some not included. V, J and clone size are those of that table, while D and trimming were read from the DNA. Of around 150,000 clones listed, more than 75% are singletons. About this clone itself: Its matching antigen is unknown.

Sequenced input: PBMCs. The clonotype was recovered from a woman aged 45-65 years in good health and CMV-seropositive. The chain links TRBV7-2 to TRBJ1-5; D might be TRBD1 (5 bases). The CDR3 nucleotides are TGTGCCAGCAGCCGCTCAGGGAGGAATCAGCCCCAGCATTTT. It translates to CASSRSGRNQPQHF.